This record concerns one TCR beta chain sequence. Its antigen is not known. The germline V gene encodes CDR1 MGHRA and CDR2 YSYEKL. V shed 5 bases and J 7 bases; nucleotides not matched to a gene: 11. CDR3 length: 15 amino acids. TCRbeta library construction was performed incorporating unique molecular identifiers. Via MiXCR, TCRdb re-called the PCR reads, giving one row per CDR3 protein. This sample has 250,000 to 300,000 distinct CDR3 sequences; just over 7.5% occur once, and the top ten carry 9.1%. These data are taken from a study of T-cell reconstitution after alpha-beta-depleted transplantation in children. Regarding the study as a whole: It was reported that alpha-beta T cells came from several hundred expanded graft clones (about two months after transplant). Among T cells one year after transplant, newly produced cells accounted for most counts and diversity. Surviving recipient T cells and thymic progenitors produced the high day-60 TCRbeta diversity seen in some patients.

The sample consisted of peripheral blood, taken 360 days after TCRalphabeta/CD19-depleted stem cell transplant. The chain has TRBV4-1 and TRBJ2-7; the match to TRBD1 covers 10 bases. The sequence came from a female patient younger than 10 who had a stem cell transplant for Fanconi anemia, so the T cells may come from the graft donor. CDR3 residues: CASSAPDRGAREQYF. In nucleotides, the CDR3 is TGCGCCAGCAGCGCCCCGGACAGGGGGGCGAGAGAGCAGTACTTC.